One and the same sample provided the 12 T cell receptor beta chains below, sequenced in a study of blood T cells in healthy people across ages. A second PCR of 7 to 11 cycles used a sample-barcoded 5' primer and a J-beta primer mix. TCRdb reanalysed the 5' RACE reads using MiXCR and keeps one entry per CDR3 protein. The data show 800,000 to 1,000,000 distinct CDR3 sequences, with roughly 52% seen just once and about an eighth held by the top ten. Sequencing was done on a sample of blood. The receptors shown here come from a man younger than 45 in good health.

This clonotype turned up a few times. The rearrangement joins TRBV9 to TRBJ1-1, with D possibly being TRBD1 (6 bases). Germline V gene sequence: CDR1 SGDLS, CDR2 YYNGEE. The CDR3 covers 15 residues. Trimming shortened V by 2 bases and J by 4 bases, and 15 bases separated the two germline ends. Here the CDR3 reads CASSVTGLVSTEAFF. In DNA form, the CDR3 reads TGTGCCAGCAGCGTTACAGGGTTGGTTAGCACTGAAGCTTTCTTT.

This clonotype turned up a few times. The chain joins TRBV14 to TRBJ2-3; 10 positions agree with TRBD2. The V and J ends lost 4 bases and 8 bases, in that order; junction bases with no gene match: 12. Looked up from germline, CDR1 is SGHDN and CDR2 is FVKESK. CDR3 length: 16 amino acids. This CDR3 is CASSPLSGGAGRTQYF. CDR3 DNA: TGTGCCAGCAGCCCTCTCAGCGGGGGGGCCGGTCGTACGCAGTATTTT.

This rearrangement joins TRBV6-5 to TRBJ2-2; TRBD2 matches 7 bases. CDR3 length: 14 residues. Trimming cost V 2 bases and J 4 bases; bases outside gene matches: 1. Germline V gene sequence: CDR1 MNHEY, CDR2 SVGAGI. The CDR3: CASSYPSGTGELFF. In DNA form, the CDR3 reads TGTGCCAGCAGTTACCCTAGCGGCACCGGGGAGCTGTTTTTT.

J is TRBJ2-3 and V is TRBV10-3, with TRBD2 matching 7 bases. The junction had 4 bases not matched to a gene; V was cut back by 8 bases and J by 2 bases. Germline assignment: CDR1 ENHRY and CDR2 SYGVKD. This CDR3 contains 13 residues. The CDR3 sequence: CAIGGGITDTQYF. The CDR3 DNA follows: TGTGCCATCGGGGGGGGGATCACAGATACGCAGTATTTT.

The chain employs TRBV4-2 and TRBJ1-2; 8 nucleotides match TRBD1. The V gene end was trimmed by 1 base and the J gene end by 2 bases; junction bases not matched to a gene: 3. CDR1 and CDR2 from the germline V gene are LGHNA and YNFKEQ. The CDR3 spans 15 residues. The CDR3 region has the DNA TGTGCCAGCAGCCAAGGACAGGGGCCGAACTATGGCTACACCTTC. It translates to CASSQGQGPNYGYTF.

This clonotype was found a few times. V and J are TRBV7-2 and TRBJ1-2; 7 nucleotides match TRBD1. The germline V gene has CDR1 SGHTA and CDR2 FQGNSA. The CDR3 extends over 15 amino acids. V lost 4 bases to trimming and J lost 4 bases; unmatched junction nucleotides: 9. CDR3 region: CASSSGQALLYGYTF. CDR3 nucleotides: TGTGCCAGCAGCTCAGGACAGGCACTGCTCTATGGCTACACCTTC.

The CDR3 here is CASSYPGQGAGAFF. The DNA for the CDR3 is TGTGCCAGCAGTTACCCAGGACAGGGGGCAGGAGCTTTCTTT. The rearrangement joins TRBV6-6 to TRBJ1-1, with 11 bases lining up with TRBD1. This CDR3 comprises 14 residues. Per germline, CDR1 MNHNY and CDR2 SVGAGI (reference sequence). After removal of 2 bases from V and 10 bases from J, the junction contained 6 bases not matched to a gene.

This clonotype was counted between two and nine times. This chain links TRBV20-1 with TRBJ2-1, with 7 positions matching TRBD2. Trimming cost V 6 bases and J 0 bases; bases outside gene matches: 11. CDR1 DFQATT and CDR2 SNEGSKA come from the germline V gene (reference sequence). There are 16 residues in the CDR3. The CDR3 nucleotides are TGCAGTGCCACCCCCGGTGCGGGGGACTCCTACAATGAGCAGTTCTTC. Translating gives CSATPGAGDSYNEQFF.

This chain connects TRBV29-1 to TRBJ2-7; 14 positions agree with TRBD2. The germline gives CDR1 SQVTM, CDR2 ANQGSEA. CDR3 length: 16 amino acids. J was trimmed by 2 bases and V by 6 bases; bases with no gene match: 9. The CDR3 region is CSVEGLAGALTYEQYF. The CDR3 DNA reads TGCAGCGTCGAGGGACTAGCGGGGGCACTTACCTACGAGCAGTACTTC.

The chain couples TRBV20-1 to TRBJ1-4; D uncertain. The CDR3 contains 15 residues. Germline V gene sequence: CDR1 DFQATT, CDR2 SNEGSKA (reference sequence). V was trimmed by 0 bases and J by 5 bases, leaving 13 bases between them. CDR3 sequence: CSARDLQAPNEKLFF. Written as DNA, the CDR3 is TGCAGTGCTAGAGATCTCCAGGCACCAAATGAAAAACTGTTTTTT.

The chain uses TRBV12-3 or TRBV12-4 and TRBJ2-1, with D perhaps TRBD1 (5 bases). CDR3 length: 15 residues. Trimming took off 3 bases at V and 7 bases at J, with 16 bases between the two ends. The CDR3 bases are TGTGCCAGCAGTTTTCGTGCAGGGCCGAGGAATGAGCAGTTCTTC. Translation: CASSFRAGPRNEQFF.

This CDR3 reads CRGEGNEQYF. The CDR3 nucleotides read TGCAGGGGGGAAGGTAACGAGCAGTACTTC. The chain carries TRBV20-1 and TRBJ2-5, with D possibly called TRBD1 or TRBD2 (5 bases each). The J call is doubtful: the DNA matches TRBJ2-7 better. The CDR3 extends over 10 amino acids. CDR1 DFQATT and CDR2 SNEGSKA come from the germline V gene (reference sequence).